This T cell receptor (beta chain) comes out of a study of cytomegalovirus exposure and HLA in healthy donors. Study findings and constraints: The likely explanation for a cluster of highly shared sequence variants was sequencing artifact. With high specificity and sensitivity, the classifier reportedly diagnosed cytomegalovirus status. Cytomegalovirus association was listed for about 170 TCR beta chains.

Trimming cost V 3 bases and J 3 bases, with 9 bases left between them. Germline CDR1 and CDR2: LNHDA and SQIVND (reference sequence). The CDR3 has 14 amino acids. The PCR was carried out with 60 Vbeta primers and 13 Jbeta primers. Sequencing used immunoSEQ multiplex PCR; TCRdb keeps in-frame clones, though not all of them. The table shows more than 150,000 clones, with 75% to 85% occurring only once. Turning to this clone: No antigen is known for it.

This sequence originates from a young woman in good health and CMV-seropositive. The chain joins TRBV19 to TRBJ2-1; no definite D call. Sequenced material: PBMCs. CDR3 bases: TGTGCCAGTAGTATTATCGCCAGCTACAATGAGCAGTTCTTC. It codes for CASSIIASYNEQFF.